These 19 T cell receptor beta chains were all obtained from the same sample, sequenced in a study of glioma-infiltrating T cells. The iRepertoire nested amplicon-rescue multiplex PCR amplified TCR alpha and beta CDR3s from RNA. From the multiplex PCR reads, TCRdb called clonotypes with MiXCR, one entry per CDR3 protein. The sample lists more than 300,000 distinct CDR3 sequences, 41% occurring once. Sequencing input: glioma tissue, nonneoplastic brain tissue, or PBMCs (not recorded which). Receptors originate from a human donor with low-grade glioma or glioblastoma, undergoing nonglioma brain surgery, or in good health (not recorded which).

In regard to this clonotype: The junction differs from germline at one of its ends, possibly a read error. This rearrangement joins TRBV6-9 to TRBJ2-2; tentative D call: TRBD1 (6 bases). Germline loops: CDR1 MNHGY, CDR2 SVAAGI. This CDR3 spans 15 amino acids. CDR3 bases: TGTGCCAGCAGTTACCTACAGGGACACACCGAGGAGCTGTTTTTT. It specifies CASSYLQGHTEELFF.

The table lists this clonotype with many counts. This chain connects TRBV27 to TRBJ1-2, with 11 bases matching TRBD1. J was trimmed by 8 bases and V by 3 bases; bases with no gene match: 8. The germline V gene has CDR1 MNHEY and CDR2 SMNVEV (reference sequence). The CDR3 is 15 amino acids. Written as DNA, the CDR3 is TGTGCCAGCAGTTTGTCTTTCTGGACAGGGGGCGGCTACACCTTC. Protein product: CASSLSFWTGGGYTF.

V usage is TRBV7-9 and J usage is TRBJ2-3; D gene unclear. Trimming pared 5 bases from V and 1 base from J, leaving 7 bases between. This CDR3 is 13 amino acids long. The germline gives CDR1 SEHNR, CDR2 FQNEAQ (reference sequence). The CDR3 protein is CASSPRRTDTQYF. In nucleotides, the CDR3 is TGTGCCAGCAGCCCCAGGCGCACAGATACGCAGTATTTT.

V is TRBV5-1 and J is TRBJ2-7; TRBD2 might be the D (6 bases). Germline CDR1 SGHRS, CDR2 YFSETQ. CDR3 length equals 15 residues. The V end lost 4 bases, the J end lost 6 bases, and 20 bases lay between the germline ends. The CDR3 coding sequence is TGCGCCAGCAGCCCGGGCGGGCCTCGGCGGGGCGAGCAGTACTTC. Translated: CASSPGGPRRGEQYF.

Notes on this clonotype: This sequence may be a read error, since a much larger clone differs from it by one base. This sequence joins TRBV27 and TRBJ1-3; D is unclear. The V gene's germline CDR1 is MNHEY and CDR2 SMNVEV (reference sequence). The CDR3 has 15 amino acids. CDR3 amino acids: CACSLIPPSGNTIYF. The CDR3 DNA reads TGTGCCTGCAGTTTAATCCCCCCCTCTGGAAACACCATATATTTT.

Only one count was recorded for this clonotype. This CDR3 is CASSGDRGRTDTQYF. CDR3 DNA: TGTGCCAGCAGTGGGGACAGGGGGCGCACAGATACGCAGTATTTT. The rearrangement links TRBV27 to TRBJ2-3; TRBD1 agrees at 12 bases. This CDR3 spans 15 amino acids. Germline V gene sequence: CDR1 MNHEY, CDR2 SMNVEV (reference sequence). Trimming cost V 5 bases and J 1 base; bases outside gene matches: 1.

This sequence joins TRBV2 and TRBJ1-4, with D perhaps matching TRBD1 (6 bases). V gave up 3 bases and J gave up 11 bases, with 19 bases separating them. Germline lookup yields CDR1 SNHLY and CDR2 FYNNEI. The CDR3 has 15 residues. The CDR3 reads CASSDMPGALMKLFF. The CDR3 DNA is TGTGCCAGCAGTGACATGCCAGGGGCCCTAATGAAACTGTTTTTT.

The sample holds many counts of this clonotype. Its ends do not fully match the called genes, so a read error is possible. The rearrangement links TRBV7-2 to TRBJ1-5, with a tentative D call TRBD1 (6 bases). The CDR3 has 13 amino acids. Germline V gene sequence: CDR1 SGHTA, CDR2 FQGNSA. DNA for the CDR3: TGTGCCAGCACCTTAGGGGGGGATCAGCCCCAGCATTTT. Encoded protein: CASTLGGDQPQHF.

This clonotype has only a few counts. V usage is TRBV7-2 and J usage is TRBJ1-5; D unresolved. Per germline, CDR1 SGHTA and CDR2 FQGNSA. CDR3 size: 14 residues. V lost 3 bases and J 1 base, leaving 7 bases between the germline ends. In nucleotides, the CDR3 is TGTGCCAGCAGCTTGGAATCGAGCAATCAGCCCCAGCATTTT. It translates to CASSLESSNQPQHF.

Worth noting for this clonotype: A much larger clone sits a single nucleotide away, making a read error possible. This chain uses TRBV20-1 with TRBJ2-7; tentative D call: TRBD1 (5 bases). There are 11 residues in the CDR3. Germline V CDR1 and CDR2: DFQATT, SNEGSKA (reference sequence). CDR3 sequence reads: CSAIDSHEHYF. The CDR3 DNA is TGCAGTGCTATCGACAGCCACGAGCATTACTTC.

With regard to this clonotype: Since a much larger clone is just one base distant, this may be a read error. The chain uses TRBV6-1 and TRBJ2-5; D uncertain. The CDR3 length is 15 residues. Germline V gene lookup returns CDR1 MNHNS and CDR2 SASEGT. The germline V and J ends were trimmed by 3 bases and 4 bases, with 15 bases remaining between them. The CDR3 nucleotides are TGTGCCAGCAGTGATCTTGGACCAGCATCAGAGACCCAGTACTTC. Residues: CASSDLGPASETQYF.

The sample holds many counts of this clonotype. The chain has TRBV28 and TRBJ1-6, with D unresolved. The CDR3 contains 13 residues. Germline V lookup: CDR1 MDHEN, CDR2 SYDVKM. Trimming took 0 bases from V and 7 from J, leaving 4 bases between them. CDR3 residues: CASSLWGNSPLHF. The CDR3 DNA sequence: TGTGCCAGCAGTTTATGGGGGAATTCACCCCTCCACTTT.

In its sample, this clonotype was seen a few times. The V call is TRBV7-2, the J call TRBJ2-7, with 7 bases fitting TRBD2. The CDR3 runs 16 residues. Germline lookup yields CDR1 SGHTA and CDR2 FQGNSA. J was trimmed by 0 bases and V by 4 bases; bases with no gene match: 9. The DNA for the CDR3 is TGTGCCAGCAGCTCCATGGGACTACTTAGCTCCTACGAGCAGTACTTC. This sequence encodes CASSSMGLLSSYEQYF.

Points on this clonotype: Relative to the germline gene, one junction end is altered; a read error may explain this. This chain links TRBV20-1 with TRBJ2-3; tentative D call: TRBD2 (6 bases). The germline CDR1 and CDR2 sequences are DFQATT and SNEGSKA (reference sequence). This CDR3 is 16 amino acids long. In nucleotides, the CDR3 is TGCAGTGCCCCGGGACTTAAAGGAACTAGCACAGATACGCGGTATTTT. Translation: CSAPGLKGTSTDTRYF.

The count of this clonotype is one. One base away lies a much larger clone, so this may be a sequencing read error. The chain links TRBV25-1 to TRBJ2-1, with 8 bases that match TRBD1. The CDR3 covers 17 residues. Per the germline V gene, CDR1 is MGHDK and CDR2 is SYGVNS. This chain's CDR3 is CASSDLSGGKSYNGQFF. In DNA form, the CDR3 reads TGTGCCAGCAGTGACCTCTCAGGGGGCAAGTCCTACAATGGGCAGTTCTTC. The full variable domain, its missing parts supplied by reference TRBV25-1 and TRBJ2-1, is EADIYQTPRYLVIGTGKKITLECSQTMGHDKMYWYQQDPGMELHLIHYSYGVNSTEKGDLSSESTVSRIRTEHFPLTLESARPSHTSQYLCASSDLSGGKSYNGQFFGPGTRLTVL.

The J gene is TRBJ1-1, the V gene TRBV2, with D possibly matching TRBD1 (6 bases). This CDR3 region has 13 residues. From germline, CDR1 is SNHLY and CDR2 FYNNEI. Trimming pared 7 bases from V and 5 bases from J, leaving 14 bases between. The CDR3 region is CASTPTGGTEAFF. The CDR3 region has the DNA TGTGCCAGCACCCCGACAGGAGGGACTGAAGCTTTCTTT. The full variable domain, rest sourced from reference TRBV2 and TRBJ1-1, is EPEVTQTPSHQVTQMGQEVILRCVPISNHLYFYWYRQILGQKVEFLVSFYNNEISEKSEIFDDQFSVERPDGSNFTLKIRSTKLEDSAMYFCASTPTGGTEAFFGQGTRLTVV.

On this clonotype itself: Germline and junction disagree at one end, which may indicate a read error. The J gene is TRBJ2-5, the V gene TRBV15; TRBD2 agrees at 10 bases. Per the germline V gene, CDR1 is LNHNV and CDR2 is YYDKDF (reference sequence). The CDR3 loop spans 15 amino acids. DNA of the CDR3: TGTGCCACCGGCAGAGCGGGAGGGCCCGGGGAGACCCAGTACTTC. As protein: CATGRAGGPGETQYF.

Of note for this clonotype: A much larger clone differs by one base, so this may be a read error. The V and J genes are TRBV20-1 and TRBJ2-1, with D uncertain. The length of the CDR3 is 12 residues. Trimming removed 2 bases from V and 10 bases from J, with 12 bases in between. Germline CDR1 and CDR2: DFQATT and SNEGSKA (reference sequence). The CDR3 here is CSARLSVYEQFF. The CDR3 bases are TGCAGTGCTAGATTATCCGTCTACGAGCAGTTCTTC.

This sequence joins TRBV20-1 and TRBJ2-3, with D unresolved. The CDR3 is made up of 12 amino acids. With 6 bases removed from V and 5 bases from J, the gap between germline ends came to 12 bases. Germline values: CDR1 DFQATT, CDR2 SNEGSKA (reference sequence). CDR3 in DNA: TGCAGTGCCCGCCCCCCGAGAGATACGCAGTATTTT. Translated, it gives CSARPPRDTQYF.